Listed here are 5 T cell receptor beta chains from one sample, sequenced in a study of cytomegalovirus exposure and HLA in healthy donors. 13 Jbeta primers and 60 Vbeta primers were used for the PCR. Produced via immunoSEQ multiplex PCR; TCRdb's table is partial and in-frame only. This sample's clone table lists approximately 140,000 clones. The specimen was PBMCs. These receptors were taken from a woman aged 35 to 49 in good health and CMV-seronegative.

J is TRBJ2-3 and V is TRBV4-3; 7 bases line up with TRBD2. Trimming at V came to 4 bases and at J to 2 bases, leaving 6 bases not matched to a gene. Germline CDR1 and CDR2: LGHNA and YSLEER. The CDR3 extends over 15 amino acids. This chain's CDR3 is CASSLKAGTTDTQYF. CDR3 DNA: TGCGCCAGCAGCCTAAAAGCGGGGACCACAGATACGCAGTATTTT.

The chain employs TRBV15 and TRBJ2-1; 9 positions match TRBD2. With 0 bases clipped from V and 8 bases from J, the junction kept 5 bases outside the gene matches. The germline V gene encodes CDR1 LNHNV and CDR2 YYDKDF (reference sequence). This CDR3 has 15 residues. The CDR3 DNA follows: TGTGCCACCAGCAGAGACGGACTAGCGATGGATGAGCAGTTCTTC. Its protein product is CATSRDGLAMDEQFF.

This rearrangement joins TRBV18 to TRBJ1-4; TRBD1 aligns across 7 bases. The junction had 7 bases not matched to a gene; V was cut back by 3 bases and J by 0 bases. The CDR3 spans 17 residues. Germline CDR1 reads KGHSH; CDR2 reads LQKENI. This CDR3 is CASSPFQQGPTNEKLFF. For the CDR3, the DNA is TGTGCCAGCTCACCGTTCCAACAGGGGCCAACTAATGAAAAACTGTTTTTT. The full variable domain, its missing parts supplied by reference TRBV18 and TRBJ1-4, is NAGVMQNPRHLVRRRGQEARLRCSPMKGHSHVYWYRQLPEEGLKFMVYLQKENIIDESGMPKERFSAEFPKEGPSILRIQQVVRGDSAAYFCASSPFQQGPTNEKLFFGSGTQLSVL.

This chain connects TRBV7-9 to TRBJ1-5, with a tentative D call TRBD1 (5 bases). Germline values: CDR1 SEHNR, CDR2 FQNEAQ (reference sequence). The CDR3 extends over 16 amino acids. V lost 1 base, J lost 4 bases, and 14 bases lay in between. For the CDR3, the DNA is TGTGCCAGCAGCTTAGTTGGGCGCCGGGGGAATCAGCCCCAGCATTTT. Its protein product is CASSLVGRRGNQPQHF.

J is TRBJ1-6 and V is TRBV9; TRBD1 might be the D (5 bases). The germline gives CDR1 SGDLS, CDR2 YYNGEE. Trimming left V 3 bases short and J 8 bases short, with 6 bases between. This CDR3 comprises 12 residues. CDR3 amino acids: CASSGGDSPLHF. In DNA, the CDR3 is TGTGCCAGCAGCGGGGGGGATTCACCCCTCCACTTT. Combining the CDR3 with reference TRBV9 and TRBJ1-6 gives the whole variable domain DSGVTQTPKHLITATGQRVTLRCSPRSGDLSVYWYQQSLDQGLQFLIQYYNGEERAKGNILERFSAQQFPDLHSELNLSSLELGDSALYFCASSGGDSPLHFGNGTRLTVT.